The 25 T cell receptor beta chains reported below all come from one sample, sequenced in a study of OX40 agonist ivuxolimab in advanced cancers. The method was immunoSEQ multiplex PCR; TCRdb's version includes in-frame clones alone and lacks a portion of them. Found here are 40,000 to 45,000 clones, 75% to 90% of them singletons; the top ten hold around 6%. Sample: CD4+ or CD8+ T cells sorted from blood, taken in a trial of the OX40 agonist ivuxolimab. These receptors all come from an adult with an advanced solid tumor such as melanoma, head and neck, liver or kidney cancer.

The V call is TRBV19, the J call TRBJ2-7; D may be TRBD2 (6 bases). The V gene lost 4 bases and the J gene lost 7 bases, with 11 bases spanning the gap. From germline, CDR1 is LNHDA and CDR2 SQIVND (reference sequence). This CDR3 is built from 12 residues. Written as DNA, the CDR3 is TGTGCCAGTAGTACGGAGGGTAGAGAGCAGTACTTC. Translating gives CASSTEGREQYF.

The J gene is TRBJ2-3, the V gene TRBV19; D ambiguous. The CDR3 extends over 14 amino acids. Looked up from germline, CDR1 is LNHDA and CDR2 is SQIVND (reference sequence). Trimming removed 3 bases from V and 2 bases from J, with 9 bases in between. CDR3 protein: CASSIIGPTDTQYF. CDR3 coding DNA: TGTGCCAGTAGTATCATAGGGCCCACAGATACGCAGTATTTT.

CDR3 protein: CASSPLRGRATYNEQFF. CDR3 DNA: TGTGCCAGCTCACCACTCCGCGGGAGGGCCACCTACAATGAGCAGTTCTTC. The chain carries TRBV18 and TRBJ2-1, with 9 nucleotides matching TRBD2. Per germline, CDR1 KGHSH and CDR2 LQKENI. The CDR3 length is 17 residues. V shed 1 base, J shed 2 bases, and the junction held 6 bases outside the gene matches.

The rearrangement joins TRBV2 to TRBJ1-6; possible D gene TRBD1, 6 bases. In germline, CDR1 is SNHLY, CDR2 FYNNEI. V lost 7 bases to trimming and J lost 7 bases, with 29 bases between them. This CDR3 comprises 19 residues. The CDR3 loop is CASKPDTHRAGVRNSPLHF. CDR3 bases: TGTGCCAGCAAGCCCGACACCCACAGGGCAGGCGTGCGCAATTCACCCCTCCACTTT.

The chain employs TRBV5-1 and TRBJ2-3, with D hard to call. Trimming shortened V by 4 bases and J by 0 bases, and 15 bases separated the two germline ends. Germline CDR1 and CDR2: SGHRS and YFSETQ. The CDR3 contains 16 residues. CDR3 protein: CASSTGLAFSTDTQYF. The CDR3 nucleotides are TGCGCCAGCAGCACTGGTCTCGCCTTTAGCACAGATACGCAGTATTTT.

CDR3 in amino acids: CSVPSGQGALTEAFF. In nucleotides, the CDR3 is TGCAGCGTGCCCTCAGGTCAGGGGGCCTTAACTGAAGCTTTCTTT. The V gene is TRBV29-1, the J gene TRBJ1-1, with 8 positions matching TRBD1. Germline V gives CDR1 SQVTM, CDR2 ANQGSEA. CDR3 size: 15 residues. J lost 5 bases, V lost 6 bases, and 14 bases had no gene match.

The rearrangement links TRBV5-4 to TRBJ1-4, with D unresolved. Germline assignment: CDR1 SGHNT and CDR2 YYREEE (reference sequence). This CDR3 contains 13 residues. Trimming shortened V by 0 bases and J by 8 bases, and 8 bases separated the two germline ends. The chain's CDR3 is CASSLAEGEKLFF. CDR3 in DNA: TGTGCCAGCAGCTTGGCCGAAGGGGAAAAACTGTTTTTT.

The V call is TRBV28, the J call TRBJ2-7; 9 bases line up with TRBD1. This CDR3 is built from 17 residues. Trimming took 6 bases from V and 8 from J; bases not matched to a gene: 20. Germline-derived CDR1 and CDR2 are MDHEN and SYDVKM. The CDR3 region is CASRQGVNRQGGYQQYF. The DNA for the CDR3 is TGTGCCAGCAGGCAGGGGGTCAATCGACAGGGGGGATATCAGCAGTACTTC. The complete variable domain, with remaining parts taken from reference TRBV28 and TRBJ2-7, reads DVKVTQSSRYLVKRTGEKVFLECVQDMDHENMFWYRQDPGLGLRLIYFSYDVKMKEKGDIPEGYSVSREKKERFSLILESASTNQTSMYLCASRQGVNRQGGYQQYFGPGTRLTVT.

The chain combines TRBV18 with TRBJ1-4; 8 nucleotides align to TRBD1. CDR3 length equals 13 residues. After removal of 7 bases from V and 7 bases from J, the junction contained 5 bases not matched to a gene. The germline CDR1 and CDR2 sequences are KGHSH and LQKENI. Here the CDR3 reads CASLGQGSEKLFF. The CDR3 nucleotides read TGTGCCAGCTTAGGACAGGGAAGTGAAAAACTGTTTTTT. Variable domain in full (rest from reference TRBV18 and TRBJ1-4): NAGVMQNPRHLVRRRGQEARLRCSPMKGHSHVYWYRQLPEEGLKFMVYLQKENIIDESGMPKERFSAEFPKEGPSILRIQQVVRGDSAAYFCASLGQGSEKLFFGSGTQLSVL.

The rearrangement uses TRBV29-1 and TRBJ1-5; tentative D call: TRBD1 (5 bases). The CDR3 has 13 residues. In germline, CDR1 is SQVTM, CDR2 ANQGSEA. Trimming cost V 6 bases and J 6 bases, with 15 bases left between them. The CDR3 reads CSVGAGLSQPQHF. CDR3 DNA: TGCAGCGTAGGGGCCGGGTTGAGTCAGCCCCAGCATTTT.

The chain has TRBV18 and TRBJ1-5; TRBD1 agrees at 9 bases. The germline gives CDR1 KGHSH, CDR2 LQKENI. Losses at the gene ends were 3 bases for V and 7 bases for J; bases not matched to a gene: 7. The CDR3 length is 15 residues. CDR3 loop: CASSPEGQGRQPQHF. The CDR3 DNA reads as TGTGCCAGCTCACCCGAGGGACAGGGAAGGCAGCCCCAGCATTTT.

The chain links TRBV5-4 to TRBJ2-3; TRBD2 matches 13 bases. The junction had 1 base not matched to a gene; V was cut back by 0 bases and J by 3 bases. The CDR3 runs 16 residues. CDR1 is SGHNT and CDR2 is YYREEE in the germline V gene (reference sequence). CDR3 residues: CASSLGTSGSTDTQYF. In nucleotides, the CDR3 is TGTGCCAGCAGCTTGGGGACTAGCGGGAGTACAGATACGCAGTATTTT.

The V gene is TRBV6-1, the J gene TRBJ2-7; 10 positions agree with TRBD1. In germline, CDR1 is MNHNS, CDR2 SASEGT. The CDR3 spans 15 residues. V shed 2 bases, J shed 3 bases, and the junction held 4 bases outside the gene matches. The CDR3 bases are TGTGCCAGCAGTGAAATGGGGACAGGGGTCTACGAGCAGTACTTC. It specifies CASSEMGTGVYEQYF.

The rearrangement uses TRBV2 and TRBJ2-3; D is possibly TRBD1 or TRBD2 (6 bases each). Germline V CDR1 and CDR2: SNHLY, FYNNEI. The V and J ends lost 7 bases and 6 bases respectively, with 20 bases between them. The CDR3 contains 15 residues. The CDR3 nucleotides are TGTGCCAGCAACCCTGAGGGGGGCGCGGGTGATACGCAGTATTTT. As protein: CASNPEGGAGDTQYF. Full variable domain (outside the CDR3, taken from reference TRBV2 and TRBJ2-3): EPEVTQTPSHQVTQMGQEVILRCVPISNHLYFYWYRQILGQKVEFLVSFYNNEISEKSEIFDDQFSVERPDGSNFTLKIRSTKLEDSAMYFCASNPEGGAGDTQYFGPGTRLTVL.

The chain recombines TRBV2 with TRBJ2-2; 13 bases are shared with TRBD2. CDR3 size: 17 residues. V was pared by 5 bases and J by 1 base, with 4 bases of the junction left unmatched. Per germline, CDR1 SNHLY and CDR2 FYNNEI. The CDR3 protein is CASSRTSGRVNTGELFF. The CDR3 DNA reads as TGTGCCAGCAGTAGAACTAGCGGGAGGGTGAACACCGGGGAGCTGTTTTTT.

This chain joins TRBV30 and TRBJ2-5; D remains ambiguous. Per germline, CDR1 GTSNPN and CDR2 SVGIG (reference sequence). The V gene lost 3 bases and the J gene lost 1 base, with 9 bases spanning the gap. The length of the CDR3 is 13 residues. The CDR3 DNA sequence: TGTGCCTGGAGCTCCGGGCGCCAAGAGACCCAGTACTTC. This encodes CAWSSGRQETQYF.

This chain uses TRBV9 with TRBJ1-5; TRBD1 might be the D (5 bases). The V gene lost 0 bases and the J gene lost 9 bases, with 16 bases spanning the gap. This CDR3 comprises 15 residues. Germline V CDR1 and CDR2: SGDLS, YYNGEE. CDR3 residues: CASSVVADPQGPQHF. As DNA, the CDR3 is TGTGCCAGCAGCGTAGTGGCAGATCCTCAGGGGCCCCAGCATTTT.

The rearrangement links TRBV7-2 to TRBJ2-2; D unclear. With 3 bases removed from V and 9 bases from J, the gap between germline ends came to 5 bases. Germline V gene data show CDR1 as SGHTA and CDR2 as FQGNSA. This CDR3 contains 11 residues. The CDR3 reads CASSFRRELFF. The CDR3 bases are TGTGCCAGCAGCTTTAGGCGGGAGCTGTTTTTT. Using reference TRBV7-2 and TRBJ2-2 for the parts outside the CDR3, the full variable domain is GAGVSQSPSNKVTEKGKDVELRCDPISGHTALYWYRQSLGQGLEFLIYFQGNSAPDKSGLPSDRFSAERTGGSVSTLTIQRTQQEDSAVYLCASSFRRELFFGEGSRLTVL.

The chain combines TRBV19 with TRBJ1-4, with D uncertain. The germline CDR1 and CDR2 sequences are LNHDA and SQIVND (reference sequence). Deletions cut 8 bases from V and 6 bases from J, with 25 bases between. The length of the CDR3 is 17 residues. CDR3 nucleotide sequence: TGTGCCAGTGGGCGACCTTCTGTGAGGCCGTTGGATGAAAAACTGTTTTTT. The encoded protein is CASGRPSVRPLDEKLFF.

V usage is TRBV12-5 and J usage is TRBJ2-1, with 10 nucleotides matching TRBD2. Germline V lookup: CDR1 LGHNT, CDR2 FRNRAP. CDR3 size: 16 residues. Trimming took 6 bases from V and 0 from J; bases not matched to a gene: 5. The CDR3 is CASGRTSGSSYNEQFF. The CDR3 region has the DNA TGTGCTAGTGGGCGGACTAGCGGAAGCTCCTACAATGAGCAGTTCTTC.

This chain joins TRBV5-1 and TRBJ2-5, with 15 bases lining up with TRBD2. The CDR3 has 15 amino acids. With 5 bases clipped from V and 5 bases from J, the junction kept 4 bases outside the gene matches. Looked up from germline, CDR1 is SGHRS and CDR2 is YFSETQ. CDR3 DNA: TGCGCCAGCAGTTATGGGACTAGCGGGAGGGAGACCCAGTACTTC. Encoded protein: CASSYGTSGRETQYF.

The CDR3 DNA is TGTGCCTGTCCCCAAGTGAACAGGGTGGCCGGGGAGCTGTTTTTT. Its protein product is CACPQVNRVAGELFF. The genes are TRBV30 and TRBJ2-2; D possibly corresponds to TRBD1 (6 bases). V was cut by 6 bases and J by 6 bases, with 20 bases left in between. Germline V CDR1 and CDR2: GTSNPN, SVGIG (reference sequence). This CDR3 contains 15 residues.

The chain recombines TRBV6-6 with TRBJ2-7, with 7 bases matching TRBD1. CDR1 MNHNY and CDR2 SVGAGI come from the germline V gene (reference sequence). The CDR3 is 15 amino acids. J gave up 2 bases and V 2 bases, and 6 bases lay outside the gene matches. The DNA for the CDR3 is TGTGCCAGCAGTTACACCTCAGGGGGACCCTACGAGCAGTACTTC. Its protein product is CASSYTSGGPYEQYF.

V and J are TRBV28 and TRBJ2-5; TRBD1 matches 8 bases. Germline V gene lookup returns CDR1 MDHEN and CDR2 SYDVKM. V lost 5 bases and J lost 7; bases outside the gene matches: 12. CDR3 length equals 15 residues. The CDR3 DNA sequence: TGTGCCAGCAGTCGCGGGACAGGCCTCGGAGGGACCCAGTACTTC. It codes for CASSRGTGLGGTQYF.

V gene TRBV9 combines with J gene TRBJ2-1; 14 bases are a match to TRBD2. CDR1 and CDR2 from the germline V gene are SGDLS and YYNGEE. This CDR3 is 16 amino acids long. V lost 3 bases to trimming and J lost 4 bases; unmatched junction nucleotides: 3. CDR3 coding DNA: TGTGCCAGCAGCGCCGGACTAGCGGGAGGTTACAATGAGCAGTTCTTC. This gives the protein CASSAGLAGGYNEQFF.